One T cell receptor beta chain is described in this entry. The target antigen is unknown. The CDR3 length is 16 residues. CDR1 is SGHAT and CDR2 is FQNNGV in the germline V gene. The V and J ends lost 5 bases and 2 bases, in that order; junction bases with no gene match: 8. This entry belongs to a study of OX40 agonist ivuxolimab in advanced cancers. Study-wide background: Patients took ivuxolimab, an agonistic anti-OX40 (CD134) antibody. Study-wide results and limits: Fewer expanded clones were found on average in CD4+ than in CD8+ T cells.

Clones were sequenced by immunoSEQ multiplex PCR, and TCRdb holds only the in-frame ones, with some missing. Here the sample spans approximately 65,000 clones, 80% to 85% being singletons. The chain couples TRBV11-2 to TRBJ2-3; 9 bases are shared with TRBD1. The specimen comprised CD4+ or CD8+ T cells sorted from blood, sampled in a trial of the OX40 agonist ivuxolimab. The TCR sequence derives from an adult with an advanced solid tumor such as melanoma, head and neck, liver or kidney cancer. In nucleotides, the CDR3 is TGTGCCAGCAGCCCGTACAGGGGGCGAAACACAGATACGCAGTATTTT. Translating it yields CASSPYRGRNTDTQYF.